The present T cell receptor (beta chain) was sequenced within a study of blood T cell repertoires in COVID-19 (dated by TCRdb to about 2020). Study-wide context: Samples from collaborators originated in the United States, Italy and Spain and spanned both the acute and convalescent phases of COVID-19. The prospective study material was composed of cDNA or gDNA derived from T cells, B-cell-depleted T cells, or PBMCs. The samples were drawn from the first 160 participants of the ongoing ImmuneRACE study and from 1,254 subjects provided by 6 global collaborators. A de-identified subject ID, COVID-19 status, age in years and sex were almost always included in the sample metadata. The repertoires were released in a freely available public database intended as a resource for research on the immune response to SARS-CoV-2. Where HLA class I and class II types were available, the types were taken from metadata supplied by the sample provider, not from assay-based typing. Subjects who had been exposed to COVID-19, were actively infected with it, or had recovered from it provided the deeply sampled blood TCRbeta repertoires that made up the dataset. General findings and caveats noted by the study authors: The quantity of clinical and demographic metadata differed by source and by participant and was supplied without curation.

This clone occurred once. The specificity of this receptor is unknown. No base-level quality is on record; no much larger clone is a single base apart. TCRbeta CDR3 regions were amplified from genomic DNA by means of the immunoSEQ Assay, a bias-controlled multiplex PCR. Per the source publication's procedure: The number of nucleated cells in each sample was estimated by amplification of reference gene primers within the assay. To quantify the absolute abundance of each unique TCRbeta CDR3 rearrangement, sequence reads were collapsed and filtered. Productive Simpson clonality was computed per sample as the square root of Simpson's diversity index over productive rearrangements. In its TCRdb copy, this immuneACCESS table keeps in-frame sequences only and misses some clones. Where compared with another copy, unresolved V genes explain less than half of these, and the others have no known cause. V and J calls and clone size follow that table, whereas D and trimming were derived from the DNA. Across this sample there are some 200,000 clones, with around 90% seen only once. 0.5% to 0.6% of the sample lies in the top ten.

Each collaborating institution followed its own protocols to collect whole blood in K2EDTA tubes. For TCRbeta analysis, collaborators shipped samples in one of three forms: frozen whole blood, isolated PBMCs, or DNA extracted from either of those sample types. The V end loses 7 bases and the J end loses 8 bases, and a stretch of 17 bases separates them. CDR1 MNHEY and CDR2 SVGAGI are derived from the germline V gene. Reading from cysteine to phenylalanine, the CDR3 counts 14 amino acids. Solely the CDR3 DNA is kept, with 42 bases framed from the first base. This receptor was taken from a man between 45 and 60 years old with acute or convalescent COVID-19. Source material: peripheral blood. Here the chain combines TRBV6-5 and TRBJ1-4, with an unclear D gene assignment. The DNA sequence is TGTGCCAGCAAGAGTCGGCTCGTGGAGGAAAAACTGTTTTTT. The encoded protein is CASKSRLVEEKLFF.